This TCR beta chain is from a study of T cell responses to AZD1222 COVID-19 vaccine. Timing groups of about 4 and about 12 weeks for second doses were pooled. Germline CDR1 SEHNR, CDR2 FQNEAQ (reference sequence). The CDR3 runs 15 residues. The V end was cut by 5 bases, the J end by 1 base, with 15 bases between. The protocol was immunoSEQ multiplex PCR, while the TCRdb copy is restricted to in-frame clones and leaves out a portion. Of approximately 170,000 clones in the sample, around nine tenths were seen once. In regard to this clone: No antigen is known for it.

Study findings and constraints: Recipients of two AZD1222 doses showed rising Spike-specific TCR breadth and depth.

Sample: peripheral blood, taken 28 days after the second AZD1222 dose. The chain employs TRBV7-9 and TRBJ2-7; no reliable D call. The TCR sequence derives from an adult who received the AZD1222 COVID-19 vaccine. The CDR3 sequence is CASSLGPLNSYEQYF. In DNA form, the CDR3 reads TGTGCCAGCAGCCTCGGGCCACTAAATTCCTACGAGCAGTACTTC.